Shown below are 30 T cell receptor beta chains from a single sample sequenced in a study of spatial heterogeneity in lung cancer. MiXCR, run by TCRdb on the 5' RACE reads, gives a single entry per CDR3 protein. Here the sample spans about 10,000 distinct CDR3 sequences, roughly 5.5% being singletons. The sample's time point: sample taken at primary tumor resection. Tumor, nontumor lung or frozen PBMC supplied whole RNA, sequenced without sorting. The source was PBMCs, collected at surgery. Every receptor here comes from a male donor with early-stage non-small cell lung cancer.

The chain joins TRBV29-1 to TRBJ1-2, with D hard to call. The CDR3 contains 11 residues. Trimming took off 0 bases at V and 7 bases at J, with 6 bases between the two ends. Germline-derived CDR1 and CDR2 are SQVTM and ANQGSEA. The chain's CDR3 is CSVEDLSGYTF. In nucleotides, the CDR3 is TGCAGCGTTGAAGATCTCTCTGGCTACACCTTC.

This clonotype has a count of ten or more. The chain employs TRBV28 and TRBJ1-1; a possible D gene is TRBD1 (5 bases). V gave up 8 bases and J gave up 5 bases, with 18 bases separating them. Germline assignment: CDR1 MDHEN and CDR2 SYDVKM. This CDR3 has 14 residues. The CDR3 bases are TGTGCCAGCGCTTTTTGGGGACCCCGGACTGAAGCTTTCTTT. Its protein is CASAFWGPRTEAFF.

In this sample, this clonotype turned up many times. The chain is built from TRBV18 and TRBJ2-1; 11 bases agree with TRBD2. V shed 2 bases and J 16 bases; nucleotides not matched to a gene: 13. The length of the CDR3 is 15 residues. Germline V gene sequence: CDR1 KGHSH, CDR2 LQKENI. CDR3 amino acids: CASSPGLAGGFPSFF. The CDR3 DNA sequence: TGTGCCAGCTCACCAGGGCTAGCGGGGGGCTTCCCATCATTCTTC.

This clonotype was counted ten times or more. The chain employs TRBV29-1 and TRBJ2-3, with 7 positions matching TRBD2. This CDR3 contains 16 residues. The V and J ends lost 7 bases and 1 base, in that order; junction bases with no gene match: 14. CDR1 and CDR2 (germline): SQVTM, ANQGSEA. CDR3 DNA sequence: TGCAGCGCCACTCCCCGTGGCGGGGGTCGCACAGATACGCAGTATTTT. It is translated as CSATPRGGGRTDTQYF.

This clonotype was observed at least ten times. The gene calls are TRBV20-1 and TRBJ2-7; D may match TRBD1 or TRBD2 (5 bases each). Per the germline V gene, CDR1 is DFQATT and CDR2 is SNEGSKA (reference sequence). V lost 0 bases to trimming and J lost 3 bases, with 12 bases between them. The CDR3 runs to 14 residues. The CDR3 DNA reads TGCAGTGCTAGAGACCCCGGGACCCTCTACGAGCAGTACTTC. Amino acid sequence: CSARDPGTLYEQYF.

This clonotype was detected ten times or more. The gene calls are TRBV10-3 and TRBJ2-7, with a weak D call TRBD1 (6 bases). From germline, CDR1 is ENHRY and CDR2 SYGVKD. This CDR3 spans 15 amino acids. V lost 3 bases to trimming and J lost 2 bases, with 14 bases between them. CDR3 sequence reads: CAISEATGTTYEQYF. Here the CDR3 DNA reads TGTGCCATCAGTGAAGCGACCGGGACAACCTACGAGCAGTACTTC.

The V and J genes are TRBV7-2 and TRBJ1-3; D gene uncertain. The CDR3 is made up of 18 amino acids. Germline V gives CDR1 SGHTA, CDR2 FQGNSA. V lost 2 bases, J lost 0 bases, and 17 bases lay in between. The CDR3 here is CASSLNPNGPRSGNTIYF. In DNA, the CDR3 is TGTGCCAGCAGCTTAAACCCCAACGGCCCCCGCTCTGGAAACACCATATATTTT.

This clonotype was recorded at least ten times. The CDR3 sequence is CASSQGGGDTDTQYF. CDR3 DNA: TGTGCCAGCAGCCAAGGCGGGGGGGACACAGATACGCAGTATTTT. The rearrangement uses TRBV4-2 and TRBJ2-3; 9 nucleotides agree with TRBD2. Germline-derived CDR1 and CDR2 are LGHNA and YNFKEQ. J was trimmed by 2 bases and V by 1 base; bases with no gene match: 1. CDR3 length equals 15 residues.

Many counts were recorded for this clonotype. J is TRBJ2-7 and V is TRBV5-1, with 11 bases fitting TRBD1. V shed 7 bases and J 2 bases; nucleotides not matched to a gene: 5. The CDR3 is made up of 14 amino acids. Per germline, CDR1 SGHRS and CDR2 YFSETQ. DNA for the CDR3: TGCGCCAGCGGGAAGGGACAGGGGGCCTACGAGCAGTACTTC. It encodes CASGKGQGAYEQYF.

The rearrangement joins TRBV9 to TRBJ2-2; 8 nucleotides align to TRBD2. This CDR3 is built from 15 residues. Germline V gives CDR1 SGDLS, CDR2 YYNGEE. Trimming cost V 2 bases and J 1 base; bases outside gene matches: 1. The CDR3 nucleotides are TGTGCCAGCAGCGTTAGCGGGGTGAACACCGGGGAGCTGTTTTTT. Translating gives CASSVSGVNTGELFF.

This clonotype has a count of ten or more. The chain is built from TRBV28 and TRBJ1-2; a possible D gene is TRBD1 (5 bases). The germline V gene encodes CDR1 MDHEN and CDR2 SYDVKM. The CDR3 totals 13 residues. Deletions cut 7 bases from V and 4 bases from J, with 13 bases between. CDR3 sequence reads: CASIPGTRYGYTF. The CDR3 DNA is TGTGCCAGCATCCCCGGGACCCGCTATGGCTACACCTTC.

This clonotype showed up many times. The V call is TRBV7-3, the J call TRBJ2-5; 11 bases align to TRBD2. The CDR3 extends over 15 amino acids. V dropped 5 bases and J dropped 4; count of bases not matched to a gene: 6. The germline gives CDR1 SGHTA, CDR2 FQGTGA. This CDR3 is CASSATGTSGETQYF. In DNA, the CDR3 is TGTGCCAGCAGCGCGACAGGGACTAGCGGAGAGACCCAGTACTTC.

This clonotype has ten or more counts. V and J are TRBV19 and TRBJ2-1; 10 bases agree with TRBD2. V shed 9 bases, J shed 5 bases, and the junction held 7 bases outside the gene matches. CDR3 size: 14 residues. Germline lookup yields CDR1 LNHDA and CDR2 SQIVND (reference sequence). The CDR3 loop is CASTGLADNNEQFF. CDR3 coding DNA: TGTGCCAGCACTGGACTAGCGGACAACAATGAGCAGTTCTTC.

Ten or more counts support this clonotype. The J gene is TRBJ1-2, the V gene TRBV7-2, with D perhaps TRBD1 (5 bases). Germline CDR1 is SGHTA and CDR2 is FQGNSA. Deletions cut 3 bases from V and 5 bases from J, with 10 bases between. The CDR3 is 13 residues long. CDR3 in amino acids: CASSFTGGYGYTF. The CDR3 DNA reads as TGTGCCAGCAGCTTTACCGGGGGTTATGGCTACACCTTC.

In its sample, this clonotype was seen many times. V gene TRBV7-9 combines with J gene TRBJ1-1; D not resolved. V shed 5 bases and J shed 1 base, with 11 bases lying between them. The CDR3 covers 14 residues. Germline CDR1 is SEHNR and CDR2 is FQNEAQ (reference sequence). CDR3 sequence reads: CASSLILSNTEAFF. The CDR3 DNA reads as TGTGCCAGCAGCCTGATTCTCTCGAACACTGAAGCTTTCTTT.

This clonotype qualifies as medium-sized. The CDR3 bases are TGTGCCAGCAGCCAACAGCCCTCTAGCGGGAGGTATGGGACCCAGTACTTC. Amino acid sequence: CASSQQPSSGRYGTQYF. The V gene is TRBV3-1, the J gene TRBJ2-5, with 11 bases matching TRBD2. The CDR3 extends over 17 amino acids. V lost 2 bases and J lost 7; bases outside the gene matches: 12. From germline, CDR1 is LGHDT and CDR2 YNNKEL (reference sequence).

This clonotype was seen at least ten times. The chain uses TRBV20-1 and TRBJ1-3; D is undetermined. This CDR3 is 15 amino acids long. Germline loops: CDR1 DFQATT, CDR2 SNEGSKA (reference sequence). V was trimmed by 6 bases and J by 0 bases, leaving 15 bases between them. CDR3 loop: CSASDSPISGNTIYF. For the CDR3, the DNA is TGCAGTGCGTCAGACTCACCCATCTCTGGAAACACCATATATTTT.

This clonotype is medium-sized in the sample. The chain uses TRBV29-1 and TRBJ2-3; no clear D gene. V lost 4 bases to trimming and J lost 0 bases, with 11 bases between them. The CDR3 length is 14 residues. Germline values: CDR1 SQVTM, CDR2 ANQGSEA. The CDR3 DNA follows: TGCAGCGTTGGACGAGGTTCTAGCACAGATACGCAGTATTTT. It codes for CSVGRGSSTDTQYF.

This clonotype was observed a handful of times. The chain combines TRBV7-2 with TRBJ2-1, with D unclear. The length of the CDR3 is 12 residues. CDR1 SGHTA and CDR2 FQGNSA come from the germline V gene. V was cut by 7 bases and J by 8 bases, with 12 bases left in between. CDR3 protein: CASNLVQDEQFF. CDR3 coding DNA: TGTGCCAGCAACCTGGTCCAAGATGAGCAGTTCTTC. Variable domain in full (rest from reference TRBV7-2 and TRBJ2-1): GAGVSQSPSNKVTEKGKDVELRCDPISGHTALYWYRQSLGQGLEFLIYFQGNSAPDKSGLPSDRFSAERTGGSVSTLTIQRTQQEDSAVYLCASNLVQDEQFFGPGTRLTVL.

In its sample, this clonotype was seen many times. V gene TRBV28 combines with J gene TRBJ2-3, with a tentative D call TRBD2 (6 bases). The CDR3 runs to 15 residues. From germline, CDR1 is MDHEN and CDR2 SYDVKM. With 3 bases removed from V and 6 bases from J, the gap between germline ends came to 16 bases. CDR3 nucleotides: TGTGCCAGCAGTTTCGATCTAGCGTCTGTCGATACGCAGTATTTT. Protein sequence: CASSFDLASVDTQYF.

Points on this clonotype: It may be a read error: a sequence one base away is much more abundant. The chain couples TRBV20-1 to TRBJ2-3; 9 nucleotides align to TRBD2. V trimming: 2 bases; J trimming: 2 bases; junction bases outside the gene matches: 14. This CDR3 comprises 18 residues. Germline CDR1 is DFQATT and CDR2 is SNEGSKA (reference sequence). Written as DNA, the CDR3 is TGCAGTGCTAGACGTGGGCTAGCGGGATCTTTTGACACAGATACGCAGTATTTT. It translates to CSARRGLAGSFDTDTQYF.

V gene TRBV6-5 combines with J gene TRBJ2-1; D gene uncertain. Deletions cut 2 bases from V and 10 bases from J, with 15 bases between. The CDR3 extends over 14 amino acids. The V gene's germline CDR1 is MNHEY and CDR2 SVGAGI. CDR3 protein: CASSYSVGVGEQFF. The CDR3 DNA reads TGTGCCAGCAGTTACAGTGTTGGGGTGGGCGAGCAGTTCTTC.

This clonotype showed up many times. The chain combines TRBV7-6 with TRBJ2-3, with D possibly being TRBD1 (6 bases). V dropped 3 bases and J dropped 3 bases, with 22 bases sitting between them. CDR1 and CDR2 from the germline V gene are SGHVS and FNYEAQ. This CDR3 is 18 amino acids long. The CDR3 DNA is TGTGCCAGCAGCTTGAGTGTCGCGACAGGTATTTTAACAGATACGCAGTATTTT. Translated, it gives CASSLSVATGILTDTQYF.

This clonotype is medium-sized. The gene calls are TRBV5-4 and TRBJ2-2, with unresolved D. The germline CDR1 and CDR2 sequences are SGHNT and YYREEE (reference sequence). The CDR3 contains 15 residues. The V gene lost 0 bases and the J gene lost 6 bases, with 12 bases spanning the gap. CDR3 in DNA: TGTGCCAGCAGCTTGGTGACGTTACGGCCCGGGGAGCTGTTTTTT. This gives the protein CASSLVTLRPGELFF.

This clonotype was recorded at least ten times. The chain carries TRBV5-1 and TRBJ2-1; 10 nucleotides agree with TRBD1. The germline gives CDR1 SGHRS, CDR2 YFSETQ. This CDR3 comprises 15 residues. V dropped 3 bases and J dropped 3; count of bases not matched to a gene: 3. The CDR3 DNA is TGCGCCAGCAGCTCGGGACAGGGGATCTACAATGAGCAGTTCTTC. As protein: CASSSGQGIYNEQFF.

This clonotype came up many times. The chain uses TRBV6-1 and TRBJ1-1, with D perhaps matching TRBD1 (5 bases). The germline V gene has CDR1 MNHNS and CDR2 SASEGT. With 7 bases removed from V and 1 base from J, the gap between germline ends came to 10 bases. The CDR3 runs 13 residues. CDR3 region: CASMMGGNTEAFF. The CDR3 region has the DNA TGTGCCAGCATGATGGGGGGGAACACTGAAGCTTTCTTT.

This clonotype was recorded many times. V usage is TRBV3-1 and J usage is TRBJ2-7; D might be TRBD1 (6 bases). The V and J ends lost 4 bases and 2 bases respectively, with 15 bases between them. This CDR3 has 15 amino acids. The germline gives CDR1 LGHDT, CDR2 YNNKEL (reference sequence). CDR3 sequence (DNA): TGTGCCAGCAGCCGCCAAACAGGGACCACCTACGAGCAGTACTTC. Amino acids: CASSRQTGTTYEQYF.

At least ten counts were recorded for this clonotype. This CDR3 is CASSPEGLISGANVLTF. In nucleotides, the CDR3 is TGTGCCAGCAGCCCTGAAGGGTTGATCTCTGGGGCCAACGTCCTGACTTTC. The genes are TRBV4-2 and TRBJ2-6; D gene unclear. The CDR3 runs to 17 residues. The V end lost 4 bases, the J end lost 0 bases, and 13 bases lay between the germline ends. Germline V gene sequence: CDR1 LGHNA, CDR2 YNFKEQ.

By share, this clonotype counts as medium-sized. CDR3 protein: CASSRQAAYGYTF. The CDR3 DNA reads TGTGCCAGTAGTAGACAGGCCGCCTATGGCTACACCTTC. The chain is built from TRBV19 and TRBJ1-2; possibly TRBD1 for D (6 bases). V lost 4 bases to trimming and J lost 4 bases, with 10 bases between them. Germline lookup yields CDR1 LNHDA and CDR2 SQIVND (reference sequence). This CDR3 comprises 13 residues.

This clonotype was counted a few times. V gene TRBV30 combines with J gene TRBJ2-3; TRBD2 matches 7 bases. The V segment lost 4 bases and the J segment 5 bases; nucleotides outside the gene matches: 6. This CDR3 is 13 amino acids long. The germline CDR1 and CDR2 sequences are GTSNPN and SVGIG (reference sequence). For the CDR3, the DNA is TGTGCCTGGACGAAGCGGGAAGGAGATACGCAGTATTTT. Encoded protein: CAWTKREGDTQYF.